These T cell receptor beta chains were read from a single sample in a study of cytomegalovirus exposure and HLA in healthy donors. Data came from immunoSEQ multiplex PCR; TCRdb stores just in-frame clones and leaves some out. Recorded for this sample: 140,000 or so clones. Sequencing was carried out using PBMCs. The receptor set was obtained from a male donor in good health and CMV-seronegative. CDR3s include the opening cysteine and the closing phenylalanine or tryptophan. The D gene is left open where the match is weak.

V	D	J	DNA	CDR3
TRBV11-2	.	TRBJ1-1	TGTGCCAGCAGCTTAGCCGGGTGGGTGAACACTGAAGCTTTCTTT	CASSLAGWVNTEAFF
TRBV5-1	TRBD2	TRBJ2-5	TGCGCCAGCAGCTTGGGGGGAGGGTCGGGACAAGAGACCCAGTACTTC	CASSLGGGSGQETQYF
TRBV4-3	TRBD2	TRBJ2-5	TGCGCCAGCAGCCAAGAAAGGACTAGCGGGTTAGAGACCCAGTACTTC	CASSQERTSGLETQYF
TRBV28	TRBD1	TRBJ1-2	TGTGCCAGCAGCCCCGGGACAGGGTTATATGGCTACACCTTC	CASSPGTGLYGYTF
TRBV6-5	.	TRBJ1-4	TGTGCCAGCAGTTACTCCCCGGGGGTAAAACTGTTTTTT	CASSYSPGVKLFF
TRBV18	.	TRBJ2-1	TGTGCCAGCTCACCACCGGTAGGGAGTGAGCAGTTCTTC	CASSPPVGSEQFF
TRBV20-1	.	TRBJ1-2	TGCAGTTCCCTCGATGGCTACACCTTC	CSSLDGYTF
TRBV7-9	.	TRBJ1-1	TGTGCCAGCAGCCTAACCGGGGGTCCTGAAGCTTTCTTT	CASSLTGGPEAFF
TRBV18	TRBD1	TRBJ2-7	TGTGCCAGCTCCCCCGGGACAGGGGCCGAGCAGTACTTC	CASSPGTGAEQYF
TRBV11-2	.	TRBJ1-1	TGTGCCAGCAGCTTAGGGCCCATCGGGACTGAAGCTTTCTTT	CASSLGPIGTEAFF
TRBV7-8	TRBD1	TRBJ1-2	TGTGCCAGCAGCTCGGACAGGAGTTCCCCCCCCATCTATGGCTACACCTTC	CASSSDRSSPPIYGYTF
TRBV28	.	TRBJ1-1	TGTGCCAGCAGACAGGGTGGGACTGAAGCTTTCTTT	CASRQGGTEAFF
TRBV4-3	TRBD2	TRBJ2-3	TGCGCCAGCAGCCCGCGGACGAGACTAGCGGTTGGGCGTACGCAGTATTTT	CASSPRTRLAVGRTQYF
TRBV5-4	.	TRBJ2-7	TGTGCCAGCAGCTTGGCCGGGGTCGGTTCAGGCTTC	CASSLAGVGSGF
TRBV7-9	TRBD1	TRBJ2-1	TGTGCCAGCAGCTTATTTCGGACAGGGGGCATCTATGAGCAGTTCTTC	CASSLFRTGGIYEQFF
TRBV5-1	.	TRBJ2-5	TGCGCCAGCAGCGTACAGGTCGAAGAGACCCAGTACTTC	CASSVQVEETQYF
TRBV4-3	.	TRBJ1-1	TGCGCCAGCAGCCAAGTAGTGAACACTGAAGCTTTCTTT	CASSQVVNTEAFF
TRBV30	.	TRBJ2-7	TGTGCCTGGACCCCGGGGACTCAGGACGAGCAGTACTTC	CAWTPGTQDEQYF